The entry below describes one T cell receptor (beta chain). V lost 2 bases to trimming and J lost 4 bases, with 10 bases between them. The CDR3 is 14 amino acids. The sample originates from a study of identical twins. Healthy Caucasians made up all donors. After template switching added a universal primer site, the resulting cDNA carried unique molecular identifiers. Each CDR3 protein gets one entry after TCRdb re-called the 5' RACE reads with MiXCR. The repertoire includes 600,000 to 850,000 distinct CDR3 sequences, roughly 18% of them detected once, and over 10% sits in the top ten. This sample also appeared in a second study, on T cells expressing NK-cell markers. That study reports: Among CD8+ T cells from over 5 donors, dominant NKG2C+ clonotypes accounted for roughly 1.0-7.0%.

The V and J genes are TRBV12-3 or TRBV12-4 and TRBJ2-3; D unclear. The sample was PBMCs. This TCR was recovered from a young woman in good health. The DNA of the CDR3 is TGTGCCAGCAGTTTAACGTGGGCCGCAGATACGCAGTATTTT. Translation gives CASSLTWAADTQYF.